Shown below are 24 T cell receptor beta chains from a single sample sequenced in a study of neurological immune-mediated disorders. TCRdb redid the calling of the 5' RACE reads with MiXCR, one entry per CDR3 protein. The table shows 55,000 to 75,000 distinct CDR3 sequences, with 2.5% occurring only once. Sequenced: PBMCs. The receptors derive from a man aged 45 to 65 with multiple sclerosis.

This clonotype was seen many times. This chain joins TRBV5-1 and TRBJ2-5, with D possibly TRBD2 on 5 matching bases. The CDR3 runs to 14 residues. V lost 3 bases to trimming and J lost 0 bases, with 9 bases between them. Germline-derived CDR1 and CDR2 are SGHRS and YFSETQ. The CDR3 region is CASSSGTYQETQYF. The CDR3 nucleotides are TGCGCCAGCAGCTCGGGAACGTACCAAGAGACCCAGTACTTC.

In this sample, this clonotype turned up many times. The rearrangement joins TRBV20-1 to TRBJ2-5; D is undetermined. There are 12 residues in the CDR3. Germline lookup yields CDR1 DFQATT and CDR2 SNEGSKA (reference sequence). Trimming stripped 4 bases from V and 1 base from J, with 7 bases between. DNA of the CDR3: TGCAGTGCTACCCCCGGCCAAGAGACCCAGTACTTC. This encodes CSATPGQETQYF.

This clonotype appeared many times. The CDR3 DNA reads TGTGCCAGCAGTTACCCCGTCCCAGGGGGCCGATCCTACGAGCAGTACTTC. It yields the protein CASSYPVPGGRSYEQYF. V usage is TRBV6-2 or TRBV6-3 and J usage is TRBJ2-7, with 8 bases lining up with TRBD1. The germline V gene has CDR1 MNHEY and CDR2 SVGEGT. V gave up 2 bases and J gave up 1 base; unmatched junction bases: 10. The CDR3 has 17 residues.

Ten or more counts support this clonotype. This chain uses TRBV12-3 or TRBV12-4 with TRBJ1-2; no clear D gene. V dropped 5 bases and J dropped 6 bases, with 13 bases sitting between them. CDR3 length: 13 residues. CDR3 bases: TGTGCCAGCAGTCCGGGAGCAAGAAATGGCTACACCTTC. It codes for CASSPGARNGYTF.

This clonotype has ten or more counts. This sequence joins TRBV4-2 and TRBJ2-7, with TRBD1 matching over 10 bases. The CDR3 runs to 16 residues. Trimming at V came to 0 bases and at J to 4 bases, leaving 6 bases not matched to a gene. Germline lookup yields CDR1 LGHNA and CDR2 YNFKEQ. The CDR3 protein is CASSQDSGTGVYEQYF. For the CDR3, the DNA is TGTGCCAGCAGCCAAGATTCCGGGACAGGGGTATACGAGCAGTACTTC.

This clonotype was seen more than once but under ten times. The chain couples TRBV19 to TRBJ2-1; 8 positions agree with TRBD1. CDR3 size: 14 residues. V was clipped by 5 bases and J by 8 bases; unmatched bases: 8. The germline V gene encodes CDR1 LNHDA and CDR2 SQIVND (reference sequence). In nucleotides, the CDR3 is TGTGCCAGTAGTCCCCGACAGGGGAACCATGAGCAGTTCTTC. It encodes CASSPRQGNHEQFF.

This clonotype was seen repeatedly, ten times or more. This chain links TRBV4-1 with TRBJ2-3; 7 bases line up with TRBD2. CDR1 and CDR2 (germline): MGHRA, YSYEKL. Trimming removed 3 bases from V and 2 bases from J; junction bases left unmatched: 5. This CDR3 contains 15 residues. CDR3 in amino acids: CASSHPGGPTDTQYF. The DNA for the CDR3 is TGCGCCAGCAGCCATCCGGGGGGACCCACAGATACGCAGTATTTT.

This clonotype was counted ten times or more. The chain is built from TRBV7-2 and TRBJ1-6; tentative D call: TRBD1 (6 bases). The germline CDR1 and CDR2 sequences are SGHTA and FQGNSA. Trimming took 3 bases from V and 10 from J, leaving 16 bases between them. This CDR3 has 15 residues. The CDR3 DNA follows: TGTGCCAGCAGCTTCCTCAGCTCAGGGGAATCACCCCTCCACTTT. This codes for CASSFLSSGESPLHF.

Many counts were recorded for this clonotype. The chain uses TRBV7-8 and TRBJ2-2; the match to TRBD1 covers 7 bases. CDR1 is SGHVS, CDR2 FQNEAQ, per germline. The CDR3 length is 15 residues. With 6 bases clipped from V and 0 bases from J, the junction kept 4 bases outside the gene matches. DNA of the CDR3: TGTGCCAGCAGGTGGGGACAGCCGAACACCGGGGAGCTGTTTTTT. Protein sequence: CASRWGQPNTGELFF. Complete variable domain (other parts from reference TRBV7-8 and TRBJ2-2): GAGVSQSPRYKVAKRGQDVALRCDPISGHVSLFWYQQALGQGPEFLTYFQNEAQLDKSGLPSDRFFAERPEGSVSTLKIQRTQQEDSAVYLCASRWGQPNTGELFFGEGSRLTVL.

This clonotype has ten or more counts. The rearrangement links TRBV14 to TRBJ2-4; D assignment may be TRBD1 or TRBD2 (5 bases each). V was clipped by 1 base and J by 9 bases, with 16 bases between them. CDR3 length: 15 residues. The germline V gene has CDR1 SGHDN and CDR2 FVKESK. The CDR3 region has the DNA TGTGCCAGCAGCCAAGGTGGGACCCGCCGGGGCATTCAGTACTTC. It yields the protein CASSQGGTRRGIQYF.

This clonotype has at least ten counts. The rearrangement joins TRBV6-6 to TRBJ1-5; D gene unclear. The germline V and J ends were trimmed by 5 bases and 6 bases, with 8 bases remaining between them. Germline loops: CDR1 MNHNY, CDR2 SVGAGI (reference sequence). This CDR3 comprises 12 residues. The CDR3 bases are TGTGCCAGCAGTACCCTCCTTCAGCCCCAGCATTTT. Translation: CASSTLLQPQHF.

At least ten counts were recorded for this clonotype. This chain links TRBV30 with TRBJ1-2; D unresolved. Germline values: CDR1 GTSNPN, CDR2 SVGIG (reference sequence). This CDR3 has 11 amino acids. Trimming left V 5 bases short and J 4 bases short, with 8 bases between. For the CDR3, the DNA is TGTGCCTGGTCGAATCTCTATGGCTACACCTTC. Encoded protein: CAWSNLYGYTF.

This clonotype was seen repeatedly, ten times or more. Compared with germline, one end of the junction differs, possibly owing to a read error. This chain connects TRBV29-1 to TRBJ1-2; D is unclear. Germline CDR1 reads SQVTM; CDR2 reads ANQGSEA. CDR3 length equals 12 residues. The CDR3 sequence is CSVEERDRGYSF. The CDR3 region has the DNA TGCAGCGTTGAGGAAAGGGATCGAGGGTACTCCTTC.

This clonotype was detected ten times or more. The genes are TRBV12-3 or TRBV12-4 and TRBJ1-6, with D unclear. The CDR3 loop spans 13 amino acids. Trimming removed 7 bases at V and 4 bases at J, with 8 bases between. This CDR3 reads CASKPGYNSPLHF. In DNA form, the CDR3 reads TGTGCCAGCAAACCCGGATATAATTCACCCCTCCACTTT.

The sample holds many counts of this clonotype. The J gene is TRBJ2-1, the V gene TRBV5-1; TRBD2 agrees at 7 bases. CDR3 length: 15 amino acids. V was pared by 4 bases and J by 2 bases, with 6 bases of the junction left unmatched. Germline V lookup: CDR1 SGHRS, CDR2 YFSETQ. The CDR3 DNA sequence: TGCGCCAGCAGCCTCAGCGGGACGCCCTACAATGAGCAGTTCTTC. It is translated as CASSLSGTPYNEQFF. Combining the CDR3 with reference TRBV5-1 and TRBJ2-1 gives the whole variable domain KAGVTQTPRYLIKTRGQQVTLSCSPISGHRSVSWYQQTPGQGLQFLFEYFSETQRNKGNFPGRFSGRQFSNSRSEMNVSTLELGDSALYLCASSLSGTPYNEQFFGPGTRLTVL.

The sample holds many counts of this clonotype. The chain uses TRBV4-3 and TRBJ1-1, with D unclear. The length of the CDR3 is 15 residues. V was pared by 0 bases and J by 0 bases, with 8 bases between. Germline CDR1 reads LGHNA; CDR2 reads YSLEER. The CDR3 loop is CASSQEGPMNTEAFF. The CDR3 DNA is TGCGCCAGCAGCCAAGAAGGCCCTATGAACACTGAAGCTTTCTTT.

The chain has TRBV2 and TRBJ1-6, with no clear D. V dropped 0 bases and J dropped 9 bases, with 12 bases sitting between them. The CDR3 consists of 15 residues. Germline V gene data show CDR1 as SNHLY and CDR2 as FYNNEI. The CDR3 loop is CASSEALRRSSPLHF. The CDR3 bases are TGTGCCAGCAGTGAAGCGCTTAGGCGGAGTTCACCCCTCCACTTT.

This clonotype was observed many times. V usage is TRBV7-9 and J usage is TRBJ1-5; 8 nucleotides agree with TRBD1. Germline lookup yields CDR1 SEHNR and CDR2 FQNEAQ (reference sequence). V dropped 5 bases and J dropped 4; count of bases not matched to a gene: 4. The CDR3 sequence is 14 residues long. The CDR3: CASSPGQANQPQHF. CDR3 nucleotides: TGTGCCAGCAGCCCGGGACAGGCAAATCAGCCCCAGCATTTT.

In this sample, this clonotype turned up many times. The chain links TRBV27 to TRBJ2-7, with TRBD2 identical over 7 bases. This CDR3 contains 15 residues. Germline values: CDR1 MNHEY, CDR2 SMNVEV (reference sequence). With 0 bases clipped from V and 3 bases from J, the junction kept 5 bases outside the gene matches. CDR3 sequence (DNA): TGTGCCAGCAGTTTATCGCGGGAGTGGGGCTACGAGCAGTACTTC. Encoded protein: CASSLSREWGYEQYF.

This clonotype has at least ten counts. The chain combines TRBV12-3 or TRBV12-4 with TRBJ2-1, with 12 bases identical to TRBD2. This CDR3 spans 14 amino acids. V was pared by 8 bases and J by 10 bases, with 9 bases of the junction left unmatched. The CDR3 loop is CASDGTSGGWEQFF. CDR3 nucleotides: TGTGCCAGCGACGGTACTAGCGGGGGGTGGGAGCAGTTCTTC.

At least ten counts were recorded for this clonotype. The V gene is TRBV28, the J gene TRBJ1-4; 7 nucleotides line up with TRBD1. This CDR3 is built from 18 residues. Germline assignment: CDR1 MDHEN and CDR2 SYDVKM. J lost 0 bases, V lost 6 bases, and 13 bases had no gene match. This chain's CDR3 is CASSLIQGWRATNEKLFF. The CDR3 DNA sequence: TGTGCCAGCAGCCTGATACAGGGGTGGAGAGCAACTAATGAAAAACTGTTTTTT.

This clonotype was seen repeatedly, ten times or more. The chain links TRBV7-2 to TRBJ1-2; no clear D gene. Per germline, CDR1 SGHTA and CDR2 FQGNSA. Trimming removed 8 bases from V and 3 bases from J, with 16 bases in between. The CDR3 is 14 amino acids. This chain's CDR3 is CASGKTGSYYGYTF. For the CDR3, the DNA is TGTGCCAGCGGTAAAACGGGGAGTTACTATGGCTACACCTTC. The variable domain in full, with the rest retrieved from reference TRBV7-2 and TRBJ1-2, is GAGVSQSPSNKVTEKGKDVELRCDPISGHTALYWYRQSLGQGLEFLIYFQGNSAPDKSGLPSDRFSAERTGGSVSTLTIQRTQQEDSAVYLCASGKTGSYYGYTFGSGTRLTVV.

This clonotype was recorded at least ten times. The chain employs TRBV5-1 and TRBJ2-2; no firm D call. In germline, CDR1 is SGHRS, CDR2 YFSETQ. The CDR3 runs 13 residues. V was pared by 0 bases and J by 5 bases, with 5 bases between. DNA for the CDR3: TGCGCCAGCAGCTTGGAAGGTACCGGGGAGCTGTTTTTT. Translated: CASSLEGTGELFF.

This clonotype was seen at least ten times. V gene TRBV11-2 combines with J gene TRBJ1-2, with TRBD1 identical over 7 bases. This CDR3 is built from 13 residues. Germline trimming cut 2 bases from V and 7 bases from J; bases unmatched to any gene: 4. Germline V gives CDR1 SGHAT, CDR2 FQNNGV. The CDR3 DNA sequence: TGTGCCAGCAGCTTAAGGGCAGGGGGTGGCTACACCTTC. Translated, it gives CASSLRAGGGYTF. The full variable domain, its missing parts supplied by reference TRBV11-2 and TRBJ1-2, is EAGVAQSPRYKIIEKRQSVAFWCNPISGHATLYWYQQILGQGPKLLIQFQNNGVVDDSQLPKDRFSAERLKGVDSTLKIQPAKLEDSAVYLCASSLRAGGGYTFGSGTRLTVV.